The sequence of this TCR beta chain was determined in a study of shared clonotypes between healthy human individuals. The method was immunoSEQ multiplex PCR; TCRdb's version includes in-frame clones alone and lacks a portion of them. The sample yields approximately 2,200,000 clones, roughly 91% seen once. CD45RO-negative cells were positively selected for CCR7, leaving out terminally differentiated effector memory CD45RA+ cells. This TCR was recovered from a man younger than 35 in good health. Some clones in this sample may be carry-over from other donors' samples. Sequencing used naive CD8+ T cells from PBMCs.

The CDR3 nucleotides read TGTGCCAGTAGTCCGGAAGGGAGCGGGAGTAACACCGGGGAGCTGTTTTTT. It yields the protein CASSPEGSGSNTGELFF. This chain links TRBV19 with TRBJ2-2; 8 nucleotides line up with TRBD2. Trimming at V came to 5 bases and at J to 2 bases, leaving 10 bases not matched to a gene. Germline CDR1 is LNHDA and CDR2 is SQIVND (reference sequence). CDR3 size: 17 residues.